These 12 T cell receptor beta chains share one sample of origin, sequenced in a study of T cell responses to AZD1222 COVID-19 vaccine (dated by TCRdb to the early 2020s). Libraries came from the immunoSEQ multiplex PCR assay. TCRdb took this table from immuneACCESS and kept in-frame rearrangements with V and J called. Such tables lack part of the clones; where checked against another copy, unresolved V genes explain under half of the gap, and the rest is unexplained. The sample profile shows 55,000 to 75,000 clones; 85% of them were found once. Around 21% of the sample is taken by the ten largest. This specimen's time point label, per the study, means: baseline before first vaccination. Sequences were derived from peripheral blood, sampled on day 0 of AZD1222 vaccination. These receptors were obtained from an adult in good health.

This clone was observed a handful of times. The V gene is TRBV2, the J gene TRBJ2-1; TRBD1 matches at 8 bases. Germline lookup yields CDR1 SNHLY and CDR2 FYNNEI. The CDR3 extends over 15 amino acids. The V segment lost 7 bases and the J segment 1 base; nucleotides outside the gene matches: 6. The CDR3 sequence: CASKLDRASYNEQFF. The CDR3 DNA reads as TGTGCCAGCAAATTGGACAGGGCGTCCTACAATGAGCAGTTCTTC.

This chain links TRBV9 with TRBJ1-1; D is undetermined. The germline CDR1 and CDR2 sequences are SGDLS and YYNGEE. This CDR3 contains 14 residues. Trimming shortened V by 3 bases and J by 5 bases, and 14 bases separated the two germline ends. The CDR3 sequence: CASSEVRVWTEAFF. The CDR3 bases are TGTGCCAGCAGCGAGGTCCGGGTATGGACTGAAGCTTTCTTT.

The chain is built from TRBV6-5 and TRBJ1-1, with a tentative D call TRBD1 (6 bases). V lost 6 bases to trimming and J lost 1 base, with 9 bases between them. The CDR3 spans 13 residues. CDR1 is MNHEY, CDR2 SVGAGI, per germline. Here the CDR3 DNA reads TGTGCCAGCAGAATGGGACAGAACACTGAAGCTTTCTTT. Translation gives CASRMGQNTEAFF.

V gene TRBV25-1 combines with J gene TRBJ2-7; D ambiguous. V lost 1 base and J 3 bases, leaving 13 bases between the germline ends. In germline, CDR1 is MGHDK, CDR2 SYGVNS. The CDR3 length is 15 residues. The CDR3 nucleotides are TGTGCCAGCAGTGAATCAGGCAGATGGGGCTACGAGCAGTACTTC. Translation gives CASSESGRWGYEQYF.

A single count supports this clone. The J gene is TRBJ1-6, the V gene TRBV25-1; 7 nucleotides match TRBD1. The CDR3 sequence is 14 residues long. Looked up from germline, CDR1 is MGHDK and CDR2 is SYGVNS. V trimming: 6 bases; J trimming: 7 bases; junction bases outside the gene matches: 6. In nucleotides, the CDR3 is TGTGCCAGCAGCTTACAGGGGCGAAATTCACCCCTCCACTTT. Its translation is CASSLQGRNSPLHF.

The sample holds one count of this clone. CDR3 residues: CASSPSTGSISYEQYF. The DNA of the CDR3 is TGTGCCAGCAGCCCTAGCACAGGGAGTATATCCTACGAGCAGTACTTC. This chain connects TRBV7-2 to TRBJ2-7, with D perhaps matching TRBD1 (6 bases). Between the trimmed V and J ends, which lost 5 bases and 1 base, there was a span of 18 bases. The CDR3 is made up of 16 amino acids. Germline V gene data show CDR1 as SGHTA and CDR2 as FQGNSA.

This sequence joins TRBV4-1 and TRBJ2-7; D may correspond to TRBD1 or TRBD2 (5 bases each). This CDR3 contains 15 residues. V lost 3 bases and J lost 5, with 17 bases in between. Germline values: CDR1 MGHRA, CDR2 YSYEKL. The CDR3 loop reads CASSQDRDPRDEQYF. In nucleotides, the CDR3 is TGCGCCAGCAGCCAGGACCGGGACCCCAGGGACGAGCAGTACTTC.

The chain couples TRBV19 to TRBJ2-3, with 11 bases aligning to TRBD2. Looked up from germline, CDR1 is LNHDA and CDR2 is SQIVND (reference sequence). The CDR3 spans 17 residues. V lost 6 bases to trimming and J lost 0 bases; unmatched junction nucleotides: 8. CDR3 coding DNA: TGTGCCAGTAGGAGTAGCGGGAGGGCAGGGAGCACAGATACGCAGTATTTT. Its protein is CASRSSGRAGSTDTQYF. Complete variable domain (other parts from reference TRBV19 and TRBJ2-3): DGGITQSPKYLFRKEGQNVTLSCEQNLNHDAMYWYRQDPGQGLRLIYYSQIVNDFQKGDIAEGYSVSREKKESFPLTVTSAQKNPTAFYLCASRSSGRAGSTDTQYFGPGTRLTVL.

Concerning this clone: No conserved phenylalanine or tryptophan ends this CDR3, so it is likely a read error. The limits of the CDR3 on the DNA are not certain, so only TCRdb's listed CDR3 is given. This chain connects TRBV21-1 to TRBJ2-7. TRBV21-1 is designated a pseudogene. Both ends counted, the CDR3 spans 14 residues. The CDR3 loop reads CASSKWDIRTGTRS.

V usage is TRBV5-5 and J usage is TRBJ2-7; perhaps TRBD1 as D (6 bases). Trimming took off 3 bases at V and 0 bases at J, with 10 bases between the two ends. Per the germline V gene, CDR1 is SGHKS and CDR2 is YYEKEE (reference sequence). This CDR3 spans 14 amino acids. The CDR3 loop is CASSWGQSSYEQYF. CDR3 DNA sequence: TGTGCCAGCAGCTGGGGGCAGAGCTCCTACGAGCAGTACTTC.

The V call is TRBV9, the J call TRBJ1-1; TRBD1 is a possible D gene (5 bases). V lost 3 bases, J lost 4 bases, and 13 bases lay in between. CDR1 and CDR2 (germline): SGDLS, YYNGEE. The CDR3 has 14 amino acids. CDR3 amino acids: CASSAQAGLTEAFF. CDR3 nucleotide sequence: TGTGCCAGCAGCGCCCAGGCAGGGCTCACTGAAGCTTTCTTT.

The chain is built from TRBV19 and TRBJ2-1; no reliable D call. The CDR3 totals 16 residues. The germline CDR1 and CDR2 sequences are LNHDA and SQIVND (reference sequence). The ends were cut back, 0 bases at V and 0 bases at J, with 9 bases in the middle. CDR3 in DNA: TGTGCCAGTAGTATAGAAACCCTAAGCTCCTACAATGAGCAGTTCTTC. Translated, it gives CASSIETLSSYNEQFF.